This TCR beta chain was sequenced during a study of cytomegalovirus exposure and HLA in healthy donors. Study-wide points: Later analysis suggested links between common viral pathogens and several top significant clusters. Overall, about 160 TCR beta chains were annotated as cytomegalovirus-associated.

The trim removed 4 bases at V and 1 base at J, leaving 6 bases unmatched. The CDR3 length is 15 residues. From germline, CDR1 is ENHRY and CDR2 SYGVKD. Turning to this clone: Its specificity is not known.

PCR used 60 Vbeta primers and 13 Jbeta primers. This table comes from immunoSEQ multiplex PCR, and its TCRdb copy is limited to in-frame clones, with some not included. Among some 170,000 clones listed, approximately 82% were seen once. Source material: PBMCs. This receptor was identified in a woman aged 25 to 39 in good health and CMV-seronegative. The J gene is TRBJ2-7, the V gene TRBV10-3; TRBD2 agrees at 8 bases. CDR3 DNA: TGTGCCATCAGTGGGGTAGCGGGAAAATCCTACGAGCAGTACTTC. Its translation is CAISGVAGKSYEQYF.